The 24 T cell receptor beta chains below all came from one sample that was sequenced in a study of T cell clonotyping in hematopoietic cell transplantation. The time point: recipient sample about 28 days before transplant, after cytoreduction. Using immunoSEQ multiplex PCR, the repertoire was profiled, and TCRdb retains in-frame clones only, with some absent. The data contain around 40,000 clones, 85% to 95% of them singletons. The specimen was peripheral blood mononuclear cells, collected before stem cell transplant. The receptors were gathered from a man aged 35 to 55 with chronic myeloid leukemia. Some clones in this sample may be carry-over from other donors' samples.

The chain couples TRBV9 to TRBJ1-1; tentative D call: TRBD1 (5 bases). The CDR3 sequence is 16 residues long. Trimming took 4 bases from V and 6 from J, leaving 22 bases between them. From germline, CDR1 is SGDLS and CDR2 YYNGEE. The CDR3 DNA reads TGTGCCAGCAGCCCCTCATACGGGATGGGGGGGGCTGAAGCTTTCTTT. As protein: CASSPSYGMGGAEAFF.

This clone was seen just once. The rearrangement uses TRBV10-3 and TRBJ2-5; weak D call: TRBD1 (5 bases). The V end lost 7 bases, the J end lost 1 base, and 13 bases lay between the germline ends. The CDR3 has 14 residues. The germline CDR1 and CDR2 sequences are ENHRY and SYGVKD. CDR3 loop: CAIKAREIQETQYF. The CDR3 bases are TGTGCCATCAAGGCCAGGGAAATCCAAGAGACCCAGTACTTC.

The rearrangement joins TRBV5-6 to TRBJ2-5, with TRBD1 matching 7 bases. The CDR3 sequence is 16 residues long. Germline V gives CDR1 SGHDT, CDR2 YYEEEE. Germline trimming cut 0 bases from V and 5 bases from J; bases unmatched to any gene: 10. DNA of the CDR3: TGTGCCAGCAGCTTGGCCAGGACAGGAGTCGGGGAGACCCAGTACTTC. It codes for CASSLARTGVGETQYF.

The chain joins TRBV10-1 to TRBJ2-7; 10 bases agree with TRBD1. This CDR3 region has 16 residues. V shed 7 bases and J 0 bases; nucleotides not matched to a gene: 9. Germline loops: CDR1 WNHNN, CDR2 SYGVQD (reference sequence). CDR3 sequence: CASISPGTGDSYEQYF. The DNA of the CDR3 is TGCGCCAGCATCTCCCCGGGGACAGGGGACTCCTACGAGCAGTACTTC.

The chain is built from TRBV11-3 and TRBJ2-5; 13 bases are a match to TRBD2. Germline values: CDR1 SGHNT, CDR2 YENEEA. CDR3 length equals 19 residues. V lost 5 bases, J lost 0 bases, and 12 bases stayed unmatched. The CDR3 DNA reads as TGTGCCAGCAGCCCACGGACTAGCGGGGGCCAGCCACACCAAGAGACCCAGTACTTC. Translated: CASSPRTSGGQPHQETQYF.

The CDR3 protein is CASSREELALGTQYF. In DNA form, the CDR3 reads TGTGCCAGCAGCCGCGAGGAGCTAGCTCTAGGGACCCAGTACTTC. The chain carries TRBV5-6 and TRBJ2-5; tentative D call: TRBD2 (5 bases). This CDR3 is built from 15 residues. V lost 4 bases and J 7 bases, leaving 20 bases between the germline ends. Germline V gives CDR1 SGHDT, CDR2 YYEEEE.

The chain couples TRBV2 to TRBJ2-3, with D hard to call. Germline CDR1 SNHLY, CDR2 FYNNEI. Trimming removed 7 bases at V and 1 base at J, with 18 bases between. The CDR3 is 16 residues long. CDR3 bases: TGTGCCAGCACCAAAGGAGCGTTGGGTGGCACAGATACGCAGTATTTT. Translating gives CASTKGALGGTDTQYF.

The chain is built from TRBV27 and TRBJ1-5; the D gene is possibly TRBD1 (5 bases). The germline V and J ends were trimmed by 2 bases and 1 base, with 12 bases remaining between them. Germline V gives CDR1 MNHEY, CDR2 SMNVEV (reference sequence). CDR3 length: 16 amino acids. CDR3 protein: CASSLRRQGSNQPQHF. CDR3 DNA sequence: TGTGCCAGCAGTTTAAGACGGCAGGGAAGCAATCAGCCCCAGCATTTT.

The chain recombines TRBV7-2 with TRBJ1-2; unclear D gene. Germline-derived CDR1 and CDR2 are SGHTA and FQGNSA. This CDR3 is built from 15 residues. The V gene lost 7 bases and the J gene lost 6 bases, with 21 bases spanning the gap. Written as DNA, the CDR3 is TGTGCCAGCACCCCGACCCAAGGGAGGAGGGATGGCTACACCTTC. It encodes CASTPTQGRRDGYTF. Full variable domain (missing parts from reference TRBV7-2 and TRBJ1-2): GAGVSQSPSNKVTEKGKDVELRCDPISGHTALYWYRQSLGQGLEFLIYFQGNSAPDKSGLPSDRFSAERTGGSVSTLTIQRTQQEDSAVYLCASTPTQGRRDGYTFGSGTRLTVV.

The chain joins TRBV30 to TRBJ2-1; D gene uncertain. This CDR3 has 12 residues. Trimming stripped 1 base from V and 7 bases from J, with 8 bases between. CDR1 and CDR2 from the germline V gene are GTSNPN and SVGIG (reference sequence). The CDR3 reads CAWSEQGNEQFF. The DNA for the CDR3 is TGTGCCTGGAGTGAACAAGGGAATGAGCAGTTCTTC.

V usage is TRBV5-1 and J usage is TRBJ2-7, with unresolved D. The CDR3 is 13 residues long. Germline-derived CDR1 and CDR2 are SGHRS and YFSETQ. V was trimmed by 2 bases and J by 2 bases, leaving 8 bases between them. DNA for the CDR3: TGCGCCAGCAGCTTAGACGGAACCTACGAGCAGTACTTC. Protein: CASSLDGTYEQYF. Full variable domain (remainder filled in from reference TRBV5-1 and TRBJ2-7): KAGVTQTPRYLIKTRGQQVTLSCSPISGHRSVSWYQQTPGQGLQFLFEYFSETQRNKGNFPGRFSGRQFSNSRSEMNVSTLELGDSALYLCASSLDGTYEQYFGPGTRLTVT.

This clone appeared a few times. The V and J genes are TRBV14 and TRBJ2-2; no clear D. This CDR3 is built from 14 residues. In germline, CDR1 is SGHDN, CDR2 FVKESK. Deletions cut 4 bases from V and 5 bases from J, with 11 bases between. In nucleotides, the CDR3 is TGTGCCAGCAGCCTCCTGGGAAGGACCGGGGAGCTGTTTTTT. Its translation: CASSLLGRTGELFF.

This chain uses TRBV30 with TRBJ1-5, with 9 bases matching TRBD1. V trimming: 1 base; J trimming: 4 bases; junction bases outside the gene matches: 8. This CDR3 spans 16 amino acids. Germline CDR1 GTSNPN, CDR2 SVGIG (reference sequence). The chain's CDR3 is CAWSDRGQGWNQPQHF. As DNA, the CDR3 is TGTGCCTGGAGTGACAGGGGGCAAGGGTGGAATCAGCCCCAGCATTTT.

The V gene is TRBV28, the J gene TRBJ2-5; TRBD1 might be the D (5 bases). Trimming removed 5 bases from V and 5 bases from J, with 15 bases in between. Germline CDR1 reads MDHEN; CDR2 reads SYDVKM. There are 14 residues in the CDR3. CDR3 sequence (DNA): TGTGCCAGCAGTCCAGGGATGTCGTGGGAGACCCAGTACTTC. Protein: CASSPGMSWETQYF.

The rearrangement joins TRBV30 to TRBJ2-7; perhaps TRBD2 as D (6 bases). CDR1 GTSNPN and CDR2 SVGIG come from the germline V gene (reference sequence). Trimming removed 7 bases at V and 2 bases at J, with 12 bases between. This CDR3 region has 12 residues. The CDR3 is CAYRRGTYEQYF. The DNA for the CDR3 is TGTGCCTACAGACGGGGGACCTACGAGCAGTACTTC.

The J gene is TRBJ2-3, the V gene TRBV13, with D maybe TRBD1 (5 bases). Germline V gene sequence: CDR1 PRHDT, CDR2 FYEKMQ (reference sequence). V dropped 2 bases and J dropped 2 bases, with 11 bases sitting between them. This CDR3 comprises 15 residues. The chain's CDR3 is CASSLRGSFTDTQYF. Written as DNA, the CDR3 is TGTGCCAGCAGCTTAAGGGGCAGCTTCACAGATACGCAGTATTTT.

V gene TRBV6-5 combines with J gene TRBJ2-5, with a weak D call TRBD2 (6 bases). CDR3 length equals 15 residues. Trimming shortened V by 2 bases and J by 1 base, and 11 bases separated the two germline ends. Looked up from germline, CDR1 is MNHEY and CDR2 is SVGAGI. The CDR3 is CASSYGELAQETQYF. The DNA of the CDR3 is TGTGCCAGCAGTTACGGGGAACTAGCCCAAGAGACCCAGTACTTC.

The chain links TRBV30 to TRBJ2-7; tentatively, D is TRBD1 (6 bases). Germline values: CDR1 GTSNPN, CDR2 SVGIG (reference sequence). V shed 5 bases and J shed 3 bases, with 23 bases lying between them. The CDR3 runs to 16 residues. The CDR3 is CAWSLGGLNWDYEQYF. CDR3 in DNA: TGTGCCTGGTCCCTAGGGGGTTTAAATTGGGACTACGAGCAGTACTTC. The whole variable domain, filled in from reference TRBV30 and TRBJ2-7, reads SQTIHQWPATLVQPVGSPLSLECTVEGTSNPNLYWYRQAAGRGLQLLFYSVGIGQISSEVPQNLSASRPQDRQFILSSKKLLLSDSGFYLCAWSLGGLNWDYEQYFGPGTRLTVT.

This chain joins TRBV9 and TRBJ2-7; 7 nucleotides match TRBD2. Per the germline V gene, CDR1 is SGDLS and CDR2 is YYNGEE. V was pared by 3 bases and J by 7 bases, with 13 bases of the junction left unmatched. This CDR3 comprises 15 residues. The CDR3 region has the DNA TGTGCCAGCAGCGCCCACTCTGGGGAGGGGACGGAGCAGTACTTC. Translating it yields CASSAHSGEGTEQYF.

The chain uses TRBV28 and TRBJ1-6, with D uncertain. Trimming pared 6 bases from V and 9 bases from J, leaving 12 bases between. Germline CDR1 is MDHEN and CDR2 is SYDVKM. The CDR3 extends over 13 amino acids. The CDR3 coding sequence is TGTGCCAGCAGACCAAGGACCAGTTCACCCCTCCACTTT. This translates into CASRPRTSSPLHF.

This chain connects TRBV11-2 to TRBJ1-4, with a tentative D call TRBD1 (5 bases). This CDR3 comprises 16 residues. Germline V gene sequence: CDR1 SGHAT, CDR2 FQNNGV. The ends were cut back, 5 bases at V and 0 bases at J, with 13 bases in the middle. CDR3 sequence: CASSPRGASTNEKLFF. The CDR3 DNA reads TGTGCCAGCAGCCCTCGAGGGGCCTCAACTAATGAAAAACTGTTTTTT.

The chain combines TRBV30 with TRBJ1-2; D uncertain. The CDR3 contains 13 residues. The V and J ends lost 4 bases and 2 bases respectively, with 11 bases between them. Germline V gives CDR1 GTSNPN, CDR2 SVGIG (reference sequence). DNA for the CDR3: TGTGCCTGGAATCTCGGAACGAACTATGGCTACACCTTC. Protein: CAWNLGTNYGYTF.

This clone was seen just once. This chain joins TRBV10-3 and TRBJ1-1, with a weak D call TRBD1 (6 bases). The CDR3 length is 13 residues. The germline V and J ends were trimmed by 0 bases and 11 bases, with 13 bases remaining between them. Germline lookup yields CDR1 ENHRY and CDR2 SYGVKD. The CDR3: CAISESGIRGAFF. DNA for the CDR3: TGTGCCATCAGTGAGTCAGGGATCAGGGGTGCTTTCTTT.

The chain is built from TRBV5-1 and TRBJ2-5; TRBD1 aligns across 9 bases. Germline lookup yields CDR1 SGHRS and CDR2 YFSETQ. V gave up 4 bases and J gave up 5 bases; unmatched junction bases: 9. There are 15 residues in the CDR3. The CDR3 is CASSAPDRGSETQYF. The CDR3 DNA sequence: TGCGCCAGCAGCGCGCCGGACAGGGGTTCCGAGACCCAGTACTTC.